A single sample is the source of the 5 T cell receptor beta chains below, sequenced in a study of cytomegalovirus exposure and HLA in healthy donors. Produced via immunoSEQ multiplex PCR; TCRdb's table is partial and in-frame only. The sample has under 300,000 clones, around 90% seen once. The sample comprised PBMCs. These receptors originate from a woman aged 18-35 years in good health and CMV-seronegative.

The rearrangement links TRBV4-1 to TRBJ1-5; no clear D gene. This CDR3 has 13 amino acids. V was trimmed by 0 bases and J by 6 bases, leaving 6 bases between them. The V gene's germline CDR1 is MGHRA and CDR2 YSYEKL. In nucleotides, the CDR3 is TGCGCCAGCAGCCAAGAGGACTTTCAGCCCCAGCATTTT. Protein sequence: CASSQEDFQPQHF.

The V call is TRBV10-3, the J call TRBJ2-3, with 13 bases identical to TRBD2. This CDR3 is 16 amino acids long. CDR1 and CDR2 from the germline V gene are ENHRY and SYGVKD. Trimming took 6 bases from V and 1 from J; bases not matched to a gene: 4. CDR3 protein: CAISRGLAGGTDTQYF. CDR3 DNA: TGTGCCATCAGCCGAGGACTAGCGGGGGGCACAGATACGCAGTATTTT.

The chain couples TRBV4-1 to TRBJ2-7; D gene uncertain. The V gene's germline CDR1 is MGHRA and CDR2 YSYEKL. The germline V and J ends were trimmed by 1 base and 4 bases, with 20 bases remaining between them. The CDR3 consists of 17 residues. The chain's CDR3 is CASSQGVVGGVIYEQYV. The CDR3 DNA sequence: TGCGCCAGCAGCCAAGGAGTCGTTGGCGGCGTGATTTACGAGCAGTACGTC.

The CDR3 nucleotides read TGTGCCAGCAGTCCCGAAGCCGACAGGATGGGCATCGAGTCGGATACGCAGTATTTT. It yields the protein CASSPEADRMGIESDTQYF. The J gene is TRBJ2-3, the V gene TRBV11-2; maybe TRBD1 (6 bases). The CDR3 spans 19 residues. Trimming left V 6 bases short and J 6 bases short, with 31 bases between. The germline CDR1 and CDR2 sequences are SGHAT and FQNNGV.

J is TRBJ1-2 and V is TRBV27; a possible D gene is TRBD1 (6 bases). The CDR3 extends over 16 amino acids. V lost 5 bases and J 2 bases, leaving 18 bases between the germline ends. Germline assignment: CDR1 MNHEY and CDR2 SMNVEV (reference sequence). The CDR3 protein is CASSVGEGVGNYGYTF. The DNA for the CDR3 is TGTGCCAGCAGTGTAGGGGAGGGGGTCGGCAACTATGGCTACACCTTC.